This T cell receptor (beta chain) came from a study of CD8 T cells in Susac syndrome. With random hexamers, 0.5 to 1 ug RNA was reverse transcribed. TCRdb reprocessed the immunoSEQ multiplex PCR reads via MiXCR and lists one record per CDR3 protein. The sample gives hundreds of thousands of distinct CDR3 sequences, about 94% of which show up once; roughly 0.072% is in the top ten. Trimming took 6 bases from V and 2 from J; bases not matched to a gene: 11. The CDR3 totals 15 residues. The germline CDR1 and CDR2 sequences are DFQATT and SNEGSKA (reference sequence). Source material: CD4+ T cells from PBMCs. The chain joins TRBV20-1 to TRBJ2-3; the match to TRBD1 covers 7 bases. This receptor was obtained from a human donor with multiple sclerosis. Written as DNA, the CDR3 is TGCAGTGCCCCTCTTAGAGGGGGCTACACAGATACGCAGTATTTT. It is translated as CSAPLRGGYTDTQYF.